The entry below describes one T cell receptor beta chain. The data were taken from a study of blood T cell repertoires in COVID-19. On the study more broadly: COVID-19 samples collected from the United States, Italy and Spain covered acute and convalescent phases. Nucleic acid was either cDNA or gDNA, and it came from T cells, B-cell-depleted T cells, or PBMCs.

Authors' analysis steps: For nucleated cells, counts were estimated from reference gene primer amplification. Using immunoSEQ multiplex PCR, the repertoire was profiled, and TCRdb retains in-frame clones only, with some absent. The V and J calls and clone size were taken over from that table, and D and trimming were inferred from the DNA. This table has 97,000 or so clones, 70% to 90% appearing once. This clonotype originated in a man in his sixties with acute or convalescent COVID-19. The sample was peripheral blood.

The CDR3 reads CASSMSGGWVRLGYTF. The CDR3 DNA is TGTGCCAGTAGTATGTCCGGAGGCTGGGTCCGTTTAGGCTACACCTTC. The chain is built from TRBV19 and TRBJ1-2; D gene unclear. The length of the CDR3 is 16 residues. V was trimmed by 3 bases and J by 8 bases, leaving 22 bases between them. Per the germline V gene, CDR1 is LNHDA and CDR2 is SQIVND (reference sequence).